This T cell receptor (beta chain) was documented in a study of blood T cell repertoires in COVID-19. Looking at the study overall: PBMCs, B-cell-depleted T cells, or T cells provided the cDNA or gDNA that made up the material.

Some clones are missing from TCRdb's copy, which holds only in-frame ones; the method was immunoSEQ multiplex PCR. Of about 130,000 clones listed, roughly 84% are singletons. J lost 8 bases, V lost 6 bases, and 8 bases had no gene match. This CDR3 contains 13 residues. The germline gives CDR1 MNHEY, CDR2 SMNVEV (reference sequence). The chain joins TRBV27 to TRBJ1-2, with 8 bases matching TRBD1. Sequences were obtained from peripheral blood. The TCR originated in a woman in her 30s who had recovered from COVID-19. As DNA, the CDR3 is TGTGCCAGCAGCCAGGACAGGGTCGGGGGCTACACCTTC. It encodes CASSQDRVGGYTF.